This T cell receptor (beta chain) was retrieved from a study of T cells in Graves' hyperthyroidism and ophthalmopathy. It was RNA transcripts that yielded the amplified TCR beta CDR3 regions. The HTBI primer set served for first-round RT-PCR of the TCR CDR3. MiXCR, applied by TCRdb to the multiplex PCR reads, yields one record per CDR3 protein. The sample consists of some 510,000 distinct CDR3 sequences, roughly 20% of them appearing once. The study, taken as a whole, reports: In validation, the model predicted ophthalmopathy. These predictions came a median about 6 months before onset.

A lack of ophthalmopathy progression within 18 months defined stable Graves' hyperthyroidism. The patients, who ranged from 18 to 65 in age, presented with newly diagnosed hyperthyroidism lasting under 2 months. CDR3 length equals 14 residues. CDR1 is MNHNS, CDR2 SASEGT, per germline. The ends lost 5 bases at V and 9 bases at J; junction bases unmatched: 13. This clonotype was counted a few times. Its antigen remains unknown. The origin of this receptor is a man aged 18 to 30 with Graves' hyperthyroidism. The sequenced sample consisted of blood. The J gene is TRBJ2-7, the V gene TRBV6-1; 7 nucleotides match TRBD1. CDR3 nucleotide sequence: TGTGCCAGCAGTCCCGACCTTACAGGGGCGGGGCAGTACTTC. Translated, it gives CASSPDLTGAGQYF.